This TCR beta chain is from a study of T-cell reconstitution after alpha-beta-depleted transplantation in children. A TCRbeta library incorporating unique molecular identifiers was prepared. TCRdb re-called the PCR reads with MiXCR, one entry per CDR3 protein. The sample contains around 500,000 distinct CDR3 sequences, under 15% of which appear only once. This CDR3 has 14 amino acids. After removal of 6 bases from V and 5 bases from J, the junction contained 6 bases not matched to a gene. Points on this clonotype: A much larger clone differs by one base, so this may be a read error.

This chain connects TRBV12-3 or TRBV12-4 to TRBJ2-7, with TRBD2 matching 11 bases. The sequencing here drew on PBMCs from the stem cell graft donor, taken from the stem cell graft. This receptor was taken from a human donor who donated a stem cell graft to a child with combined immunodeficiency. The CDR3 is CASRDSGRAHEQYF. DNA of the CDR3: TGTGCCAGCAGGGATAGCGGGAGGGCACACGAGCAGTACTTC.